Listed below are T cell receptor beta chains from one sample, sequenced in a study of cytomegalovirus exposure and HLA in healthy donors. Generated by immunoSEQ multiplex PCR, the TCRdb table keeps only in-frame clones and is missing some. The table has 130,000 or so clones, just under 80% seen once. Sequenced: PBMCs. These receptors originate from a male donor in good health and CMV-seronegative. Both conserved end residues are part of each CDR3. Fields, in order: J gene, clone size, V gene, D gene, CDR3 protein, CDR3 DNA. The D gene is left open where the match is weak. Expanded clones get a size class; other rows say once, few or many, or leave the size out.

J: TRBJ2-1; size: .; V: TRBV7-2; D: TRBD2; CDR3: CASSGRASGTSYNEQFF; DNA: TGTGCCAGCAGCGGAAGGGCTAGCGGAACCTCCTACAATGAGCAGTTCTTC
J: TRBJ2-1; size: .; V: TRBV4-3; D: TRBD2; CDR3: CASSQDSERGGNEQFF; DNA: TGCGCCAGCAGCCAAGATAGCGAGCGGGGGGGCAATGAGCAGTTCTTC
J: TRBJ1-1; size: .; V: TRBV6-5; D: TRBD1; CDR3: CASRNRGRTEAFF; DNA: TGTGCCAGCAGAAACAGGGGGCGAACTGAAGCTTTCTTT
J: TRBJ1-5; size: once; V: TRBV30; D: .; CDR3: CAWTLGQGPVWSQPQHF; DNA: TGTGCCTGGACCTTAGGGCAGGGTCCCGTATGGAGTCAGCCCCAGCATTTT
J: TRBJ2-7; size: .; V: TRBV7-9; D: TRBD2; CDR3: CASQGTSGGDYEQYF; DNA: TGTGCCTCTCAGGGGACTAGCGGGGGGGATTACGAGCAGTACTTC
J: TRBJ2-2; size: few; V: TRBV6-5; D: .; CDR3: CASSFELADTGELFF; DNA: TGTGCCAGCAGTTTTGAACTAGCTGACACCGGGGAGCTGTTTTTT
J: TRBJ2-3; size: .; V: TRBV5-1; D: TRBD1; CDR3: CASSSGQGGTDTQYF; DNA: TGCGCCAGCAGCTCAGGACAGGGGGGCACAGATACGCAGTATTTT
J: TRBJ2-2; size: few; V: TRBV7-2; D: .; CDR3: CASSLRLASTGELFF; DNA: TGTGCCAGCAGCTTAAGGCTAGCGAGCACCGGGGAGCTGTTTTTT
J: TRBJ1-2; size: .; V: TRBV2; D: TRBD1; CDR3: CASRQGAGYGYTF; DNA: TGTGCCAGCAGGCAGGGGGCCGGCTATGGCTACACCTTC
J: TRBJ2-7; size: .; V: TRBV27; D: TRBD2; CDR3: CASSFDSGGYYEQYF; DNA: TGTGCCAGCAGTTTTGATAGCGGGGGATACTACGAGCAGTACTTC